Sequencing of this T cell receptor (beta chain) was carried out in a study of T cell repertoires in cytomegalovirus infection. TCRdb re-analysed the reads in MiXCR, keeping a single row per CDR3 protein. The table shows about 770,000 distinct CDR3 sequences, with just under 30% occurring only once. CDR1 and CDR2 (germline): SGHDT, YYEEEE. The CDR3 loop spans 15 amino acids. The ends lost 1 base at V and 10 bases at J; junction bases unmatched: 7. Note on this clonotype: Its target is not known.

This sequence originates from a human donor in good health (CMV status not recorded). Some clones in this sample may be carry-over from other donors' samples. V gene TRBV5-6 combines with J gene TRBJ1-6; the match to TRBD1 covers 8 bases. The sequences come from cultured CD8+ T cells from PBMCs, collected from culture after CMV antigen stimulation. The CDR3, as DNA: TGTGCCAGCAGCTTGTGGACAGGGTTTGAATCACCCCTCCACTTT. Amino acid sequence: CASSLWTGFESPLHF. Based on the CDR3 plus reference TRBV5-6 and TRBJ1-6, the full variable domain is DAGVTQSPTHLIKTRGQQVTLRCSPKSGHDTVSWYQQALGQGPQFIFQYYEEEERQRGNFPDRFSGHQFPNYSSELNVNALLLGDSALYLCASSLWTGFESPLHFGNGTRLTVT.